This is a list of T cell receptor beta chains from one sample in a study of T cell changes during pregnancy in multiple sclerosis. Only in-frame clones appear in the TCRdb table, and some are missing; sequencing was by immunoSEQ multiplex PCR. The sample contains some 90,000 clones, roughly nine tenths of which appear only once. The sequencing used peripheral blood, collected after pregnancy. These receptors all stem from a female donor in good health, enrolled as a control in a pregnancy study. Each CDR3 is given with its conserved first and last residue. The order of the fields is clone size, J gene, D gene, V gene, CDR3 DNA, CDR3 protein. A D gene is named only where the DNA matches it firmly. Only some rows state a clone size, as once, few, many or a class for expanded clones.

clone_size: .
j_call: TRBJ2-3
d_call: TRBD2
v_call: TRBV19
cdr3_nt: TGTGCCAGTAGTCGCACGCCGGGACTAGCGGGGAGAGATAGCACAGATACGCAGTATTTT
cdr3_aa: CASSRTPGLAGRDSTDTQYF

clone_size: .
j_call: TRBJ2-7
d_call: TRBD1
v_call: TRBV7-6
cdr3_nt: TGTGCCAGCAGCCCCAGAGGTGTGGACAGGGGGGGCGAGCAGTACTTC
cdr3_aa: CASSPRGVDRGGEQYF

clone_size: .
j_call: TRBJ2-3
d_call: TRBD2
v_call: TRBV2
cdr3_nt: TGTGCCAGCAAAGCTAGCGGGGGTGATACGCAGTATTTT
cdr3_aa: CASKASGGDTQYF

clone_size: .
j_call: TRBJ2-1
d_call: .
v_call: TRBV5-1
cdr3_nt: TGCGCCAGCAATCGGGGGACAGATTTTTACAATGAGCAGTTCTTC
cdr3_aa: CASNRGTDFYNEQFF

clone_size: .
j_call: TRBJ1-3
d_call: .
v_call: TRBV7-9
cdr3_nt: TGTGCCAGCAGCACCCTAGGAGGAAACACCATATATTTT
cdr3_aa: CASSTLGGNTIYF

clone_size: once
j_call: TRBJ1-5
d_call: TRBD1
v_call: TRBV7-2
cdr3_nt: TGTGCCAGCAGCGCCGGACAGGGTGGCAAGCCCCAGCATTTT
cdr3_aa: CASSAGQGGKPQHF

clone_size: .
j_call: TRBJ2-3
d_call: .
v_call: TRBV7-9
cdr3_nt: TGTGCCAGCCCACAGGGCCCAAAACCCGATACGCAGTATTTT
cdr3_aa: CASPQGPKPDTQYF

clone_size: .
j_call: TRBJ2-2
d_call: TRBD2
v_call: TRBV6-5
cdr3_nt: TGTGCCAGCAGCCAACTAGCGGGGGGGTCCGGGGAGCTGTTTTTT
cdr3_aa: CASSQLAGGSGELFF

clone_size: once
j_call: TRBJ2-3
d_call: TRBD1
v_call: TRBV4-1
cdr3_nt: TGCGCCAGCACCACCCAGGGGGCCTCCACAGATACGCAGTATTTT
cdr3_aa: CASTTQGASTDTQYF

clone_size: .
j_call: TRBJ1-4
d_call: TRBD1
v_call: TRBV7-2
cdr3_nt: TGTGCCAGCAGCCCGGGACAGGGGTATGAAAAACTGTTTTTT
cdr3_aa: CASSPGQGYEKLFF

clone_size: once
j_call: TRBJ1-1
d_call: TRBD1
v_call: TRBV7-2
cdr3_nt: TGTGCCAGCAGTTACGACAGGGGCGACACTGAAGCTTTCTTT
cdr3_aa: CASSYDRGDTEAFF

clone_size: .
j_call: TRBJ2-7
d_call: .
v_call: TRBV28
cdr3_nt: TGTGCCAGCTCCCTGGACAGTGCGGCCTACGAGCAGTACTTC
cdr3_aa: CASSLDSAAYEQYF

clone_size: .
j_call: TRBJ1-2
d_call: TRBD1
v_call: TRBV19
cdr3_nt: TGTGCCAGTAGTATCTCTGGGACAGCGAACTATGGCTACACCTTC
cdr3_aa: CASSISGTANYGYTF

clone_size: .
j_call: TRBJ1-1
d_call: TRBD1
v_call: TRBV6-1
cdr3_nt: TGTGCCAGCAGTGACCCGACAGGGCAGGAGTGGTACACTGAAGCTTTCTTT
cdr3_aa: CASSDPTGQEWYTEAFF

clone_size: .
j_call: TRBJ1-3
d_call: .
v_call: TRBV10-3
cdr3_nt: TGTGCCATCATGTCACAGGGAAACACCATATATTTT
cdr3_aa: CAIMSQGNTIYF

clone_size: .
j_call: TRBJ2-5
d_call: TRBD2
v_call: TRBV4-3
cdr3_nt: TGCGCCAGCAGCCAAGATGGGACTAGCGGAGAGACCCAGTACTTC
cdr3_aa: CASSQDGTSGETQYF

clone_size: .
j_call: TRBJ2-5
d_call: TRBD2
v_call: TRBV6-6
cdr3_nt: TGTGCCAGCAGTCAGCCGGGGGGAGAGACCCAGTACTTC
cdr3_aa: CASSQPGGETQYF